What follows are 3 T cell receptor beta chains derived from one specimen sequenced in a study of blood T cell repertoires in COVID-19. Clones were sequenced by immunoSEQ multiplex PCR, and TCRdb holds only the in-frame ones, with some missing. This sample has approximately 81,000 clones, with around 89% found just once. The sequencing input was PBMCs or T cells enriched from blood (not recorded which). The origin of the receptors is a woman aged 50 to 60 with acute COVID-19.

The chain couples TRBV11-2 to TRBJ2-3, with D tentatively TRBD2 (7 bases). V lost 7 bases, J lost 1 base, and 27 bases lay in between. The CDR3 runs 19 residues. Germline V lookup: CDR1 SGHAT, CDR2 FQNNGV. The CDR3 sequence is CASTKRGKRPSGGTDTQYF. Written as DNA, the CDR3 is TGTGCCAGCACCAAAAGGGGGAAAAGGCCTAGCGGAGGCACAGATACGCAGTATTTT.

The chain carries TRBV7-3 and TRBJ1-5; D is possibly TRBD1 (6 bases). V lost 5 bases and J lost 9, with 20 bases in between. Germline V CDR1 and CDR2: SGHTA, FQGTGA. The CDR3 contains 15 residues. The DNA for the CDR3 is TGTGCCAGCAGCCAGGGACAAGACCCGAGTCGGCCCCAGCATTTT. This gives the protein CASSQGQDPSRPQHF.

This chain links TRBV7-9 with TRBJ1-1; 7 nucleotides line up with TRBD1. The germline gives CDR1 SEHNR, CDR2 FQNEAQ (reference sequence). V lost 1 base and J lost 6; bases outside the gene matches: 8. CDR3 size: 15 residues. This chain's CDR3 is CASSLVGGSVAEAFF. CDR3 coding DNA: TGTGCCAGCAGCTTAGTAGGGGGCTCGGTGGCTGAAGCTTTCTTT.